Listed below are T cell receptor beta chains from one sample, sequenced in a study of cytomegalovirus exposure and HLA in healthy donors. This table comes from immunoSEQ multiplex PCR, and its TCRdb copy is limited to in-frame clones, with some not included. The sample consists of about 130,000 clones, about two thirds of them appearing once. The sequenced sample was PBMCs. Source of these receptors: a man aged 40-49 years in good health and CMV-seropositive. The CDR3 runs from the conserved cysteine through the conserved F or W.

>TRBJ2-2|13|TRBV29-1
CSVVRGPTGELFF
>TRBJ2-1|13|TRBV27
CASRARGYNEQFF
>TRBJ1-4|11|TRBV28
CASSPGEKLFF
>TRBJ2-7|15|TRBV13
CASSSRGYPSYEQYF
>TRBJ2-2|14|TRBV4-1
CASSQLRSTGELFF
>TRBJ2-7|15|TRBV19
CASSKTSGVSYEQYF
>TRBJ2-1|17|TRBV14
CASSLPGQGRSYNEQFF
>TRBJ2-2|16|TRBV29-1
CSVEGVAGVNTGELFF
>TRBJ2-1|15|TRBV5-1
CASSWTSGNYNEQFF
>TRBJ2-7|15|TRBV7-9
CASSGGTGGYHEQYF
>TRBJ2-7|13|TRBV10-3
CAITSRASYEQYF
>TRBJ2-3|18|TRBV2
CASLSTGTSGRAVDTQYF
>TRBJ1-5|15|TRBV2
CASSEGSTGNQPQHF
>TRBJ2-1|13|TRBV6-9
CASIKQGGNEQFF
>TRBJ2-7|13|TRBV5-6
CASSWTGSNEQYF
>TRBJ2-7|14|TRBV19
CASRPTGFPYEQYF
>TRBJ2-3|16|TRBV9
CASSGPQDRLTDTQYF
>TRBJ2-5|12|TRBV27
CAGVGRLETQYF
>TRBJ2-7|16|TRBV7-2
CASSLEGTSSSYEQYF
>TRBJ1-6|15|TRBV5-1
CASSLEASNNSPLHF
>TRBJ1-5|15|TRBV30
CAWSVDGGSNQPQHF
>TRBJ2-2|17|TRBV19
CASSTRDRGLNTGELFF
>TRBJ2-7|14|TRBV7-6
CASSLAIASYEQYF
>TRBJ2-1|15|TRBV5-4
CASSSSTGSYNEQFF
>TRBJ1-6|16|TRBV25-1
CASRSPRSSLNSPLHF
>TRBJ2-1|14|TRBV27
CASSKLAGNNEQFF
>TRBJ2-3|15|TRBV7-9
CASSPRQWSTDTQYF
>TRBJ2-7|15|TRBV2
CASSEYRREGDEQYF
>TRBJ1-5|15|TRBV18
CASSEGQGAIQPQHF